This T cell receptor beta chain was identified in a study of T cell repertoires in cytomegalovirus infection. Study background: Based on public TCR beta signatures, there were indications of CMV infection and of a matching HLA type.

Study results and caveats: HLA-C-restricted, CMV-specific TCR beta clonotypes were dominant ex vivo. People with CMV and the relevant HLA were identified by cumulative public TCR beta family frequency.

TCRdb ran MiXCR on the reads and lists one entry per CDR3 protein. Of around 450,000 distinct CDR3 sequences in the sample, 31% are singletons; the top ten hold roughly 13%. This clonotype was picked up a small number of times. Its antigen is unknown. The CDR3 is 16 residues long. Germline CDR1 and CDR2: DFQATT and SNEGSKA (reference sequence). Between the trimmed V and J ends, which lost 0 bases and 10 bases, there was a span of 19 bases. The gene calls are TRBV20-1 and TRBJ1-6, with D possibly being TRBD1 (6 bases). The TCR comes from a human donor in good health (CMV status not recorded). Some clones in this sample may be carry-over from other donors' samples. Sequenced material: PBMCs. The CDR3 DNA follows: TGCAGTGCTAGAGATTTCGGGGGGCGTGAAGAGTCACCCCTCCACTTT. It encodes CSARDFGGREESPLHF.